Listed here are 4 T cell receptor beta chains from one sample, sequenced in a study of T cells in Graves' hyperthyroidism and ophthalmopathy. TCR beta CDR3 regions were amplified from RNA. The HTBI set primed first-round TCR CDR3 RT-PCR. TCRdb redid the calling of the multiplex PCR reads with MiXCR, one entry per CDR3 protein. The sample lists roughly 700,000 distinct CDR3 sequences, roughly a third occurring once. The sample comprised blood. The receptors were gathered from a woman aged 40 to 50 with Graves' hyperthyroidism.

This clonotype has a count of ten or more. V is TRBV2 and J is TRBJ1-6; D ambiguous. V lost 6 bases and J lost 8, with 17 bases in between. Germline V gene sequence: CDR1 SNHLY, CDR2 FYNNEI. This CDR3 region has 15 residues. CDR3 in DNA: TGTGCCAGCAGGAAGACATCACCGTGGGATTCACCCCTCCACTTT. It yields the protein CASRKTSPWDSPLHF.

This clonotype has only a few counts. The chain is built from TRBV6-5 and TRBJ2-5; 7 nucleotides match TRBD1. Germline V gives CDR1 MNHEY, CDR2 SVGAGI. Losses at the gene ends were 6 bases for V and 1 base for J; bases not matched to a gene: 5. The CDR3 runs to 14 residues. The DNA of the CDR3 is TGTGCCAGCAGAACAGGGGTCGTCCAAGAGACCCAGTACTTC. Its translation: CASRTGVVQETQYF.

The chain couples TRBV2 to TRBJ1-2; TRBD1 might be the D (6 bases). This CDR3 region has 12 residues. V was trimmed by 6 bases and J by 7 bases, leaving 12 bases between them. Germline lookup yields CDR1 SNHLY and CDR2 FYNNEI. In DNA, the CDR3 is TGTGCCAGCAGGGTGGACAGTCCTGGCTACACCTTC. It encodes CASRVDSPGYTF. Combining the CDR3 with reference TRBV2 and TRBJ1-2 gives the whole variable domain EPEVTQTPSHQVTQMGQEVILRCVPISNHLYFYWYRQILGQKVEFLVSFYNNEISEKSEIFDDQFSVERPDGSNFTLKIRSTKLEDSAMYFCASRVDSPGYTFGSGTRLTVV.

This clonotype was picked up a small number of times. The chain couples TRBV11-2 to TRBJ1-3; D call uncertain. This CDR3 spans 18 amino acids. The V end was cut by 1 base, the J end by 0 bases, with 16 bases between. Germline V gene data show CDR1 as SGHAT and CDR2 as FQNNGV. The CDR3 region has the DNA TGTGCCAGCAGCTTAGGACGGGCCGGAAAGGTCTCTGGAAACACCATATATTTT. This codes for CASSLGRAGKVSGNTIYF.